This TCR beta chain is drawn from a study of blood T cell repertoires in COVID-19. CDR3 length equals 14 residues. Trimming took 7 bases from V and 4 from J; bases not matched to a gene: 5. Germline lookup yields CDR1 SGHRS and CDR2 YFSETQ. The repertoire was sequenced with immunoSEQ multiplex PCR; TCRdb's copy has only in-frame clones and lacks some. The sample has about 200,000 clones, around 82% seen once. The chain has TRBV5-1 and TRBJ2-1; 10 bases are shared with TRBD1. The sequenced sample consisted of PBMCs or T cells enriched from blood (not recorded which). The clonotype originates from a woman aged 55-69 years with acute COVID-19. The CDR3: CASRDRGFYNEQFF. The CDR3 bases are TGCGCCAGCCGGGACAGGGGTTTTTACAATGAGCAGTTCTTC. The complete variable domain, with remaining parts taken from reference TRBV5-1 and TRBJ2-1, reads KAGVTQTPRYLIKTRGQQVTLSCSPISGHRSVSWYQQTPGQGLQFLFEYFSETQRNKGNFPGRFSGRQFSNSRSEMNVSTLELGDSALYLCASRDRGFYNEQFFGPGTRLTVL.